The rows below give T cell receptor beta chains drawn from one sample of a study of regulatory T cells in long-lasting Graves disease. TCRdb re-derived calls from the multiplex PCR reads in MiXCR, one entry per CDR3 protein. The table lists around 510,000 distinct CDR3 sequences, less than 25% of them singletons. The source was peripheral blood mononuclear cells (PBMCs), collected when the disease was refractory, from a patient treated with antithyroid drugs. The receptors originated from a female donor with Graves disease. Each CDR3 is given with its conserved first and last residue. D genes are given only for firm matches. Expanded clones get a size class; other rows say once, few or many, or leave the size out.

TRBJ2-5	NA	NA	TRBV5-1	CASGFFTPQETQYF	TGCGCCAGCGGCTTTTTCACTCCCCAGGAGACCCAGTACTTC
TRBJ2-3	TRBD2	NA	TRBV7-3	CASSSSSGSADTQYF	TGTGCCAGCAGTTCTTCTAGCGGGAGCGCAGATACGCAGTATTTT
TRBJ2-7	TRBD1	many	TRBV11-2	CASSLSRTGEGYEQYF	TGTGCCAGCAGCCTCAGCCGGACAGGGGAGGGCTACGAGCAGTACTTC
TRBJ1-5	TRBD1	many	TRBV2	CASSERDRVPSNQPQHF	TGTGCCAGCAGTGAAAGGGACAGGGTGCCTAGCAATCAGCCCCAGCATTTT
TRBJ2-5	TRBD2	many	TRBV7-8	CASSAYGLAEETQYF	TGTGCCAGCAGCGCCTACGGACTAGCCGAAGAGACCCAGTACTTC
TRBJ2-7	NA	NA	TRBV20-1	CSARGSGSSYEQYF	TGCAGTGCTAGGGGATCCGGGAGCTCCTACGAGCAGTACTTC
TRBJ2-7	NA	many	TRBV27	CASSYFGGYEQYF	TGTGCCAGCAGTTATTTCGGAGGGTACGAGCAGTACTTC
TRBJ2-1	TRBD1	NA	TRBV5-1	CASSPGQGDYNEQFF	TGCGCCAGCAGCCCGGGACAGGGCGATTACAATGAGCAGTTCTTC
TRBJ2-7	NA	many	TRBV7-2	CASSSGVGLIYEQYF	TGTGCCAGCAGCTCAGGGGTGGGCTTGATCTACGAGCAGTACTTC
TRBJ1-1	NA	many	TRBV6-2/TRBV6-3	CATSGANTEAFF	TGTGCCACCTCCGGGGCGAACACTGAAGCTTTCTTT
TRBJ1-2	NA	many	TRBV28	CASSSTGYEANYGYTF	TGTGCCAGCAGTTCAACAGGATATGAGGCTAACTATGGCTACACCTTC
TRBJ2-7	TRBD2	many	TRBV14	CASSAGLAGGYEQYF	TGTGCCAGCAGCGCGGGACTAGCGGGAGGTTACGAGCAGTACTTC
TRBJ2-1	NA	few	TRBV6-2/TRBV6-3	CASSYSERNEQFF	TGTGCCAGCAGTTACTCGGAGCGCAATGAGCAGTTCTTC
TRBJ1-5	NA	many	TRBV28	CASRSGRQGGNQPQHF	TGTGCCAGCCGTTCCGGGCGGCAGGGTGGCAATCAGCCCCAGCATTTT
TRBJ2-6	NA	many	TRBV11-2	CASTRTGASGANVLTF	TGTGCCAGCACCCGAACCGGGGCATCTGGGGCCAACGTCCTGACTTTC
TRBJ1-2	NA	NA	TRBV18	CASSAGHFDHLYGYTF	TGTGCCAGCTCGGCGGGACACTTTGATCATCTCTATGGCTACACCTTC
TRBJ2-3	NA	NA	TRBV7-9	CASSSTPADTQYF	TGTGCCAGCAGCTCGACGCCGGCAGATACGCAGTATTTT
TRBJ2-7	TRBD2	once	TRBV20-1	CSGNSGATIYEQYF	TGCAGTGGAAATAGCGGGGCTACCATCTACGAGCAGTACTTC
TRBJ1-1	TRBD1	many	TRBV7-9	CASSLTGGQNGEAFF	TGTGCCAGCAGCTTGACAGGGGGCCAGAATGGTGAAGCTTTCTTT
TRBJ1-1	TRBD1	many	TRBV6-1	CASSQGAWTEAFF	TGTGCCAGCAGCCAGGGGGCTTGGACTGAAGCTTTCTTT
TRBJ1-6	TRBD1	many	TRBV28	CASSTPGGNPPLHF	TGTGCCAGCAGTACACCAGGGGGCAATCCACCCCTCCACTTT
TRBJ2-2	TRBD1	NA	TRBV6-1	CASNSGGTGANTGELFF	TGTGCCAGCAACTCGGGGGGGACAGGGGCTAACACCGGGGAGCTGTTTTTT
TRBJ1-1	NA	many	TRBV2	CASREGYTEAFF	TGTGCCAGCAGGGAGGGCTACACTGAAGCTTTCTTT
TRBJ2-7	NA	few	TRBV10-3	CAIRGRFYEQYF	TGTGCCATCAGAGGCAGATTCTACGAGCAGTACTTC
TRBJ1-1	NA	many	TRBV20-1	CSPHTGTEAFF	TGCAGCCCCCATACGGGCACTGAAGCTTTCTTT
TRBJ2-7	TRBD1	many	TRBV3-1	CASSHGQGVEQYF	TGTGCCAGCAGCCATGGACAGGGGGTCGAGCAGTACTTC
TRBJ2-7	NA	few	TRBV9	CASSSVLGHEQYF	TGTGCCAGCAGCTCCGTCTTAGGCCACGAGCAGTACTTC
TRBJ1-2	NA	NA	TRBV25-1	CASSGVNPETNYGYTF	TGTGCCAGCAGTGGTGTAAACCCAGAAACTAACTATGGCTACACCTTC
TRBJ2-5	NA	NA	TRBV3-1	CASSLGNTRGEGETQYF	TGTGCCAGCAGCCTAGGGAACACCCGGGGTGAGGGAGAGACCCAGTACTTC
TRBJ1-3	NA	few	TRBV9	CASSRTGASGNTIYF	TGTGCCAGCAGCCGGACGGGTGCCTCTGGAAACACCATATATTTT
TRBJ1-1	NA	many	TRBV20-1	CSARVGTQEAFF	TGCAGTGCTAGAGTGGGAACACAAGAAGCTTTCTTT
TRBJ1-4	TRBD1	many	TRBV28	CASSLWRQGEEKLFF	TGTGCCAGCAGTTTATGGCGGCAGGGGGAGGAAAAACTGTTTTTT
TRBJ1-5	TRBD1	NA	TRBV28	CASRPGTGATQPQHF	TGTGCCAGCAGGCCCGGGACAGGGGCGACTCAGCCCCAGCATTTT
TRBJ2-1	NA	NA	TRBV6-5	CASSYVSYNEQFF	TGTGCCAGCAGTTACGTCAGCTACAATGAGCAGTTCTTC
TRBJ2-2	NA	many	TRBV27	CASSDFWGSGELFF	TGTGCCAGCAGCGATTTTTGGGGTTCCGGGGAGCTGTTTTTT
TRBJ1-1	TRBD1	few	TRBV5-6	CASSPGTENTEAFF	TGTGCCAGCAGCCCCGGGACAGAGAACACTGAAGCTTTCTTT
TRBJ1-1	NA	few	TRBV11-3	CASSQAGDRGAFF	TGTGCCAGCAGCCAGGCAGGGGATCGGGGAGCTTTCTTT
TRBJ2-1	NA	NA	TRBV12-5	CASGLRVGEQFF	TGTGCTAGTGGTTTGCGGGTCGGGGAGCAGTTCTTC
TRBJ2-5	TRBD1	few	TRBV20-1	CSATRATGVQETQYF	TGCAGTGCTACAAGGGCGACAGGGGTCCAAGAGACCCAGTACTTC
TRBJ2-7	NA	few	TRBV7-9	CASSSIISYEQYF	TGTGCCAGCAGCTCTATAATCTCCTACGAGCAGTACTTC
TRBJ1-1	TRBD1	few	TRBV6-1	CASRPDRGEAFF	TGTGCCAGCAGACCCGACAGGGGTGAAGCTTTCTTT
TRBJ2-2	TRBD1	NA	TRBV6-2/TRBV6-3	CASSSRDRGSTGELFF	TGTGCCAGCAGTTCTCGGGACAGGGGCAGCACCGGGGAGCTGTTTTTT
TRBJ2-5	TRBD1	many	TRBV6-5	CASSYSPGTGKETQYF	TGTGCCAGCAGTTACTCACCCGGGACAGGGAAAGAGACCCAGTACTTC
TRBJ2-7	NA	few	TRBV4-1	CASSQDPGETYEQYF	TGCGCCAGCAGCCAAGATCCGGGGGAAACCTACGAGCAGTACTTC
TRBJ2-7	NA	NA	TRBV10-2	CASRESIPSHHEQYF	TGCGCCAGCAGAGAGTCGATCCCCAGCCATCACGAGCAGTACTTC
TRBJ2-7	NA	many	TRBV28	CASSSDRLGTYEQYF	TGTGCCAGCAGTTCGGACAGGTTAGGGACTTACGAGCAGTACTTC
TRBJ2-7	NA	many	TRBV20-1	CSAKPVSFYEQYF	TGCAGTGCTAAGCCCGTTTCTTTCTACGAGCAGTACTTC
TRBJ2-1	NA	NA	TRBV7-3	CASSPGGGTFHEQFF	TGTGCCAGCAGTCCCGGGGGCGGGACATTCCATGAGCAGTTCTTC
TRBJ2-7	TRBD1	few	TRBV29-1	CSVVVGQAHEQYF	TGCAGCGTCGTCGTGGGACAGGCGCACGAGCAGTACTTC